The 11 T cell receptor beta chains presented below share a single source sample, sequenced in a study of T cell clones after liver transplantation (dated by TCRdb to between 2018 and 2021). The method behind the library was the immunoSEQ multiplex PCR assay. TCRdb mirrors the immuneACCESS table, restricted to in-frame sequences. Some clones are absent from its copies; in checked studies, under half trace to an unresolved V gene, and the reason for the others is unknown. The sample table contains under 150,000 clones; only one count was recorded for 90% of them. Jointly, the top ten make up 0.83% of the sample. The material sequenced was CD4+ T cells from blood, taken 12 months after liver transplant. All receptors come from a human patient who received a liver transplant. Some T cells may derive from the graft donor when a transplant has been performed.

The CDR3: CASSPPGGFNEQYF. The CDR3 nucleotides are TGTGCCAGCAGCCCCCCAGGGGGTTTCAACGAGCAGTACTTC. This rearrangement joins TRBV11-3 to TRBJ2-7, with 7 bases fitting TRBD1. The V and J ends lost 5 bases and 5 bases, in that order; junction bases with no gene match: 9. This CDR3 comprises 14 residues. CDR1 SGHNT and CDR2 YENEEA come from the germline V gene. Variable domain in full (rest from reference TRBV11-3 and TRBJ2-7): EAGVVQSPRYKIIEKKQPVAFWCNPISGHNTLYWYLQNLGQGPELLIRYENEEAVDDSQLPKDRFSAERLKGVDSTLKIQPAELGDSAVYLCASSPPGGFNEQYFGPGTRLTVT.

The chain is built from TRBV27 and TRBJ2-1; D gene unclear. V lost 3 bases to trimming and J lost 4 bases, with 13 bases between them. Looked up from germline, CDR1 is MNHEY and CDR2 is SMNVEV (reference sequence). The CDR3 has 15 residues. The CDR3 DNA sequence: TGTGCCAGCAGTTTTGTGGGTCTCCAATACAATGAGCAGTTCTTC. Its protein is CASSFVGLQYNEQFF.

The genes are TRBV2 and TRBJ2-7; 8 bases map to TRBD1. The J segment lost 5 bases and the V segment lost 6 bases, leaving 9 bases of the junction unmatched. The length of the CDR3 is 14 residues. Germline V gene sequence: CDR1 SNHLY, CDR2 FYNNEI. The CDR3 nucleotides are TGTGCCAGCAGACTCAGGGGGCGCGAGGACGAGCAGTACTTC. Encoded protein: CASRLRGREDEQYF.

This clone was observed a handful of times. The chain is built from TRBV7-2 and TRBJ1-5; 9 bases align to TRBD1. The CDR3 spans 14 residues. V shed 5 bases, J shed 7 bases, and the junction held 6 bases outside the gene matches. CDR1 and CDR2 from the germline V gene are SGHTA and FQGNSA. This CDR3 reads CASSGQGFGQPQHF. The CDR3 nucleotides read TGTGCCAGCAGCGGACAGGGGTTCGGACAGCCCCAGCATTTT.

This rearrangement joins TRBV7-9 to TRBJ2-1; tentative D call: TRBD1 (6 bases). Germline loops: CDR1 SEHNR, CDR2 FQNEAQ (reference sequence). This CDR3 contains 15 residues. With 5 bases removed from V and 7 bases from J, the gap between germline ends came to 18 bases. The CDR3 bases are TGTGCCAGCAGCGGAAAGGGGACATGGAGGAATGAGCAGTTCTTC. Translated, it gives CASSGKGTWRNEQFF.

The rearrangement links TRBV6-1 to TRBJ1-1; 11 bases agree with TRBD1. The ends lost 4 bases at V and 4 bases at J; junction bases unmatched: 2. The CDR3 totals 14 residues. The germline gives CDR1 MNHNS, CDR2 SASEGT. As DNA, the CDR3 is TGTGCCAGCAGTGCGGACAGGGGGCGCACTGAAGCTTTCTTT. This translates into CASSADRGRTEAFF.

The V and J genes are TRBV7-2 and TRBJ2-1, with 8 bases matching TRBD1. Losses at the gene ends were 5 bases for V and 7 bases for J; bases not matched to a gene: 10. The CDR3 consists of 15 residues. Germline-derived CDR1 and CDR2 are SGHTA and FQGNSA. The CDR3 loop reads CASSQTGTGYNEQFF. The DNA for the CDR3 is TGTGCCAGCAGCCAAACCGGGACAGGCTATAATGAGCAGTTCTTC.

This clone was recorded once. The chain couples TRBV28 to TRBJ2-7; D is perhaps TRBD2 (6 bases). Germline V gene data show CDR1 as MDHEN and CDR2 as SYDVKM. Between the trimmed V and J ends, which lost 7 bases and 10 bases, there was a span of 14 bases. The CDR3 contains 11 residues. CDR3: CASTTGGIQYF. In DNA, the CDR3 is TGTGCCAGCACCACCGGGGGTATTCAGTACTTC.

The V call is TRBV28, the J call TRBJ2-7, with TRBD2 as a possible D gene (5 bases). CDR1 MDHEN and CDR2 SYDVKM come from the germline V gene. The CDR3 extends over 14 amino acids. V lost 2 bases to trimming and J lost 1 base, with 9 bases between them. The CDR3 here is CASSLGGQSYEQYF. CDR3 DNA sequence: TGTGCCAGCAGTTTAGGAGGCCAGTCCTACGAGCAGTACTTC.

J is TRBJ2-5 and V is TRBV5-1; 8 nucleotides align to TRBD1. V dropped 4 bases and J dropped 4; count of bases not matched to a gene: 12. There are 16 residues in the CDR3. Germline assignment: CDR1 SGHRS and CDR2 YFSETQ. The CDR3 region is CASSPEPGTGGETQYF. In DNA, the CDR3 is TGCGCCAGCAGCCCCGAGCCGGGAACAGGGGGAGAGACCCAGTACTTC.

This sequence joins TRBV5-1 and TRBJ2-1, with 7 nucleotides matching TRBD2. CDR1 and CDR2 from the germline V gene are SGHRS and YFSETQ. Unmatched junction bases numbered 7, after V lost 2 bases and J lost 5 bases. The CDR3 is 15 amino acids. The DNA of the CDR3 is TGCGCCAGCAGCTTATTTAGCGGGCGGGACAATGAGCAGTTCTTC. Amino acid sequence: CASSLFSGRDNEQFF.